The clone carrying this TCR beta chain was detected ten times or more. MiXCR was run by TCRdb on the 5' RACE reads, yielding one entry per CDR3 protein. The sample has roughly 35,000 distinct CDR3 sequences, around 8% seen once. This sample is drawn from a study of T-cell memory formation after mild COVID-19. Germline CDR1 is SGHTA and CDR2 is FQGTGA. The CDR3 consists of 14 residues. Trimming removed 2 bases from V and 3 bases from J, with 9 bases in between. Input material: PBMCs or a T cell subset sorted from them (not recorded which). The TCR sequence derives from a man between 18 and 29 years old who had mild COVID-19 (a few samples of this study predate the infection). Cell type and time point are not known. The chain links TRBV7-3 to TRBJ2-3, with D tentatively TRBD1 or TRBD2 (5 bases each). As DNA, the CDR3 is TGTGCCAGCAGCTTAGGGGGACCGACAGATACGCAGTATTTT. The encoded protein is CASSLGGPTDTQYF.